The 27 T cell receptor beta chains below come from one sample, sequenced in a study of metastatic and nonmetastatic thyroid tumors. No patient had received any treatment before thyroid surgery. TCRdb re-analyzed the PCR reads using MiXCR. The data show about 40,000 clones, with about 17% seen just once and 3.8% held by the top ten. Sequenced input: blood. These receptors all stem from a female donor with papillary thyroid cancer or a benign thyroid nodule (not recorded which). Some clones in this sample may be carry-over from other donors' samples.

This clone is labeled medium-sized. The chain links TRBV19 to TRBJ1-2, with 11 bases lining up with TRBD1. The CDR3 runs to 12 residues. V shed 9 bases and J 8 bases; nucleotides not matched to a gene: 5. Per the germline V gene, CDR1 is LNHDA and CDR2 is SQIVND (reference sequence). The CDR3 reads CASWTGGRGYTF. CDR3 in DNA: TGTGCCAGCTGGACAGGGGGCCGCGGCTACACCTTC.

This clone showed up many times. This chain links TRBV5-6 with TRBJ2-1; the match to TRBD2 covers 8 bases. Germline CDR1 SGHDT, CDR2 YYEEEE. The CDR3 has 17 residues. V was pared by 0 bases and J by 3 bases, with 8 bases of the junction left unmatched. The CDR3 DNA reads TGTGCCAGCAGCTTGGGAGGTTGGCTAGCGGGCTACAATGAGCAGTTCTTC. It is translated as CASSLGGWLAGYNEQFF.

This chain connects TRBV20-1 to TRBJ2-2; D is ambiguous. Trimming took 8 bases from V and 9 from J, leaving 28 bases between them. CDR1 is DFQATT, CDR2 SNEGSKA, per germline (reference sequence). The CDR3 has 16 residues. The DNA of the CDR3 is TGCAGTTCCCGAAAGCCCCCCTTCAATGTAGGCTGGGAGCTGTTTTTT. It translates to CSSRKPPFNVGWELFF.

In this sample, this clone turned up many times. The chain carries TRBV11-2 and TRBJ1-3; D call uncertain. The V gene lost 6 bases and the J gene lost 1 base, with 10 bases spanning the gap. This CDR3 has 14 amino acids. CDR1 and CDR2 from the germline V gene are SGHAT and FQNNGV. The CDR3 sequence: CASRPTASGNTIYF. CDR3 sequence (DNA): TGTGCCAGCAGGCCCACAGCTTCTGGAAACACCATATATTTT. The variable domain in full, completed from reference TRBV11-2 and TRBJ1-3, reads EAGVAQSPRYKIIEKRQSVAFWCNPISGHATLYWYQQILGQGPKLLIQFQNNGVVDDSQLPKDRFSAERLKGVDSTLKIQPAKLEDSAVYLCASRPTASGNTIYFGEGSWLTVV.

Ten or more counts support this clone. The chain links TRBV4-1 to TRBJ1-5, with unresolved D. Germline V gene sequence: CDR1 MGHRA, CDR2 YSYEKL. The V end was cut by 0 bases, the J end by 3 bases, with 12 bases between. This CDR3 is 16 amino acids long. The CDR3 DNA reads as TGCGCCAGCAGCCAAGATCCCGGTAGTATCAATCAGCCCCAGCATTTT. It encodes CASSQDPGSINQPQHF.

The V and J genes are TRBV30 and TRBJ2-5; D is possibly TRBD1 or TRBD2 (5 bases each). Germline-derived CDR1 and CDR2 are GTSNPN and SVGIG (reference sequence). This CDR3 region has 13 residues. The V end was cut by 0 bases, the J end by 7 bases, with 12 bases between. The CDR3 DNA reads TGTGCCTGGAGTGTCGAGGGGCCCGGGACCCAGTACTTC. As protein: CAWSVEGPGTQYF.

There are many counts of this clone. The rearrangement links TRBV18 to TRBJ2-1, with TRBD1 matching over 8 bases. This CDR3 has 16 amino acids. Unmatched junction bases numbered 8, after V lost 3 bases and J lost 4 bases. Germline V lookup: CDR1 KGHSH, CDR2 LQKENI. For the CDR3, the DNA is TGTGCCAGCTCACCGGGTCAGGGGGCGCGGTACAATGAGCAGTTCTTC. Its translation is CASSPGQGARYNEQFF. Together with reference TRBV18 and TRBJ2-1, the CDR3 gives the full variable domain: NAGVMQNPRHLVRRRGQEARLRCSPMKGHSHVYWYRQLPEEGLKFMVYLQKENIIDESGMPKERFSAEFPKEGPSILRIQQVVRGDSAAYFCASSPGQGARYNEQFFGPGTRLTVL.

This clone was found many times. J is TRBJ2-5 and V is TRBV12-3 or TRBV12-4; D tentatively reads TRBD1 or TRBD2 (6 bases each). Trimming stripped 3 bases from V and 5 bases from J, with 16 bases between. The CDR3 totals 15 residues. The CDR3 protein is CASSLFGGGRETQYF. The CDR3 DNA sequence: TGTGCCAGCAGTTTGTTCGGAGGGGGTCGGGAGACCCAGTACTTC.

This clone has at least ten counts. A much larger clone differs from this one at a single base, so this may be a read error. The chain links TRBV5-1 to TRBJ2-1, with 9 bases aligning to TRBD2. The trim removed 2 bases at V and 2 bases at J, leaving 2 bases unmatched. CDR1 and CDR2 (germline): SGHRS, YFSETQ. There are 15 residues in the CDR3. CDR3 residues: CASSLLAGPYNEQFF. The CDR3 DNA follows: TGCGCCAGCAGCTTACTAGCGGGTCCCTACAATGAGCAGTTCTTC. Based on the CDR3 plus reference TRBV5-1 and TRBJ2-1, the full variable domain is KAGVTQTPRYLIKTRGQQVTLSCSPISGHRSVSWYQQTPGQGLQFLFEYFSETQRNKGNFPGRFSGRQFSNSRSEMNVSTLELGDSALYLCASSLLAGPYNEQFFGPGTRLTVL.

Concerning this clone: This may be a read error: a much more frequent sequence differs by one nucleotide. The chain employs TRBV5-6 and TRBJ2-5; D call uncertain. With 0 bases removed from V and 4 bases from J, the gap between germline ends came to 7 bases. Germline V gene sequence: CDR1 SGHDT, CDR2 YYEEEE. This CDR3 is built from 13 residues. CDR3 DNA: TGTGCCAGCAGCTTGGTAGCACCAGAGACCCAGTACTTC. Translated: CASSLVAPETQYF.

This clone was counted between two and nine times. One junction end disagrees with the germline gene, perhaps due to a read error. In the same sample, other DNA sequences code for this CDR3. The chain recombines TRBV28 with TRBJ2-2; TRBD2 is a possible D gene (5 bases). The germline CDR1 and CDR2 sequences are MDHEN and SYDVKM. CDR3 length equals 13 residues. The CDR3 protein is CAISLGQPGELFF. In nucleotides, the CDR3 is TGTGCCATCAGTTTAGGTCAGCCTGGGGAGTTGTTTTTT.

The chain combines TRBV6-9 with TRBJ2-7; tentative D call: TRBD1 (5 bases). The germline V and J ends were trimmed by 6 bases and 2 bases, with 14 bases remaining between them. This CDR3 has 14 residues. Germline V gene data show CDR1 as MNHGY and CDR2 as SVAAGI. For the CDR3, the DNA is TGTGCCAGCAGACCTTCCAGGGCTACCTACGAGCAGTACTTC. Residues: CASRPSRATYEQYF.

This clone was seen once. The chain joins TRBV30 to TRBJ1-1, with a weak D call TRBD1 (5 bases). Germline CDR1 GTSNPN, CDR2 SVGIG (reference sequence). CDR3 size: 14 residues. Trimming stripped 2 bases from V and 1 base from J, with 11 bases between. The CDR3 DNA reads TGTGCCTGGAGTCGACCCGGGGGGAACACTGAAGCTTTCTTT. It specifies CAWSRPGGNTEAFF.

The rearrangement links TRBV6-1 to TRBJ1-1; a possible D gene is TRBD1 (5 bases). Trimming took 3 bases from V and 5 from J, leaving 13 bases between them. The CDR3 loop spans 14 amino acids. CDR1 MNHNS and CDR2 SASEGT come from the germline V gene. The chain's CDR3 is CASSEYGARTEAFF. In nucleotides, the CDR3 is TGTGCCAGCAGTGAGTACGGGGCGCGGACTGAAGCTTTCTTT.

The rearrangement uses TRBV6-2 or TRBV6-3 and TRBJ2-1; 10 positions match TRBD1. The CDR3 consists of 16 residues. Germline V gene data show CDR1 as MNHEY and CDR2 as SVGEGT. V shed 7 bases, J shed 4 bases, and the junction held 10 bases outside the gene matches. CDR3 in amino acids: CASKGQGTGGYNEQFF. CDR3 nucleotide sequence: TGTGCCAGCAAGGGACAGGGGACGGGGGGGTACAATGAGCAGTTCTTC.

This clone was observed at least ten times. The genes are TRBV28 and TRBJ1-2, with D unclear. Trimming shortened V by 1 base and J by 5 bases, and 8 bases separated the two germline ends. CDR1 and CDR2 from the germline V gene are MDHEN and SYDVKM. This CDR3 contains 13 residues. Here the CDR3 DNA reads TGTGCCAGCAGTTTATTTGAAGGGTATGGCTACACCTTC. Residues: CASSLFEGYGYTF.

The rearrangement joins TRBV5-4 to TRBJ2-3, with D unclear. The CDR3 has 14 residues. Germline V gene data show CDR1 as SGHNT and CDR2 as YYREEE (reference sequence). The V end lost 0 bases, the J end lost 4 bases, and 9 bases lay between the germline ends. The CDR3 reads CASSLAPTADTQYF. The CDR3 coding sequence is TGTGCCAGCAGCTTGGCCCCGACTGCAGATACGCAGTATTTT.

On this clone itself: Its ends do not fully match the called genes, so a read error is possible. The chain employs TRBV9 and TRBJ1-2; D not resolved. The CDR3 contains 15 residues. Germline CDR1 SGDLS, CDR2 YYNGEE. Written as DNA, the CDR3 is TGTGCCAGCAGCCACGAAAATCTGGGGTTGGGTGGCTACACATTC. This encodes CASSHENLGLGGYTF.

About this clone: At one end the junction does not follow the germline gene, possibly because of a read error. The chain is built from TRBV20-1 and TRBJ1-2; 8 bases map to TRBD1. Germline CDR1 DFQATT, CDR2 SNEGSKA (reference sequence). CDR3 length: 16 residues. CDR3: CSAPGTGGSRGYCYTF. CDR3 coding DNA: TGCAGTGCCCCTGGGACAGGTGGATCACGGGGCTATTGCTACACCTTC.

This clone showed up many times. V is TRBV6-5 and J is TRBJ2-1, with D unclear. This CDR3 is built from 14 residues. Germline CDR1 reads MNHEY; CDR2 reads SVGAGI. Between the trimmed V and J ends, which lost 0 bases and 4 bases, there was a span of 7 bases. CDR3 amino acids: CASSYSPYYNEQFF. Here the CDR3 DNA reads TGTGCCAGCAGTTACTCTCCATATTACAATGAGCAGTTCTTC.

This clone was found many times. The chain uses TRBV11-2 and TRBJ1-1; no clear D gene. The germline V gene encodes CDR1 SGHAT and CDR2 FQNNGV. This CDR3 comprises 16 residues. V was pared by 1 base and J by 11 bases, with 23 bases between. CDR3 sequence reads: CASSLVMAGVLRLAFF. CDR3 nucleotide sequence: TGTGCCAGCAGCTTAGTTATGGCAGGAGTGTTGCGTTTGGCTTTCTTT.

This clone has at least ten counts. The chain links TRBV19 to TRBJ2-7; TRBD2 agrees at 7 bases. This CDR3 is 14 amino acids long. Germline CDR1 reads LNHDA; CDR2 reads SQIVND (reference sequence). Trimming removed 3 bases from V and 3 bases from J; junction bases left unmatched: 5. The CDR3 reads CASSMGGGFYEQYF. As DNA, the CDR3 is TGTGCCAGTAGTATGGGGGGGGGTTTCTACGAGCAGTACTTC. Filled out from reference TRBV19 and TRBJ2-7, the complete variable domain reads DGGITQSPKYLFRKEGQNVTLSCEQNLNHDAMYWYRQDPGQGLRLIYYSQIVNDFQKGDIAEGYSVSREKKESFPLTVTSAQKNPTAFYLCASSMGGGFYEQYFGPGTRLTVT.

This clone has at least ten counts. J is TRBJ1-2 and V is TRBV2; D is uncertain. V was shortened by 2 bases and J by 2 bases, with 0 bases between the two germline ends. The CDR3 extends over 11 amino acids. CDR1 is SNHLY, CDR2 FYNNEI, per germline. CDR3 residues: CASSENYGYTF. The CDR3 region has the DNA TGTGCCAGCAGTGAAAACTATGGCTACACCTTC.

This clone occurred many times. The chain carries TRBV5-1 and TRBJ1-1; 7 nucleotides align to TRBD1. Trimming took 5 bases from V and 1 from J; bases not matched to a gene: 5. The germline gives CDR1 SGHRS, CDR2 YFSETQ. CDR3 length: 14 residues. CDR3 nucleotides: TGCGCCAGCAGAGGTCAGGGGGGGAACACTGAAGCTTTCTTT. Protein: CASRGQGGNTEAFF.

This clone was detected many times. V and J are TRBV3-1 and TRBJ2-5; 7 bases agree with TRBD2. CDR3 length: 16 residues. The germline gives CDR1 LGHDT, CDR2 YNNKEL (reference sequence). J was trimmed by 2 bases and V by 1 base; bases with no gene match: 7. Here the CDR3 reads CASSQGAGLAQETQYF. CDR3 DNA sequence: TGTGCCAGCAGCCAAGGAGCGGGGCTAGCTCAAGAGACCCAGTACTTC.

The V gene is TRBV18, the J gene TRBJ2-7, with TRBD1 as a possible D gene (5 bases). This CDR3 contains 11 residues. The V gene's germline CDR1 is KGHSH and CDR2 LQKENI. V lost 3 bases and J lost 12, with 12 bases in between. The CDR3: CASSPDNNLYF. The CDR3 DNA sequence: TGTGCCAGCTCACCGGACAACAATCTGTACTTC.

In its sample, this clone was seen many times. The chain uses TRBV7-2 and TRBJ1-4; 7 bases align to TRBD1. The CDR3 has 13 residues. J gave up 12 bases and V 5 bases, and 9 bases lay outside the gene matches. Per germline, CDR1 SGHTA and CDR2 FQGNSA. The CDR3 DNA reads as TGTGCCAGCAGCCGAAGCGGGGACAGAGAACTGTTTTTT. Amino acids: CASSRSGDRELFF.